This TCR beta chain comes out of a study of blood T cells in healthy people across ages. Then a second PCR, running roughly 7 to 11 cycles, was carried out with a sample-barcoded 5' primer and a J-beta primer mix. TCRdb processed the 5' RACE reads anew with MiXCR; each CDR3 protein has one entry. The sample lists roughly 1 million distinct CDR3 sequences, 20% to 25% occurring once. This clonotype has a handful of counts. The sample was also linked to a second study, of T cells of mothers and their children. That report adds: Second-round PCR products received sample barcodes and 2-4 random nucleotides from the M1S primer.

This TCR came from a girl aged 2 to 9 in good health. The material sequenced was blood.

CDR3 coding DNA: TGTGCCAGCAGCTTAGGTCTAGCAGACCAGACCCAGTACTTC. It yields the protein CASSLGLADQTQYF. This chain joins TRBV11-2 and TRBJ2-5; perhaps TRBD2 as D (5 bases). The CDR3 loop spans 14 amino acids. Deletions cut 1 base from V and 6 bases from J, with 12 bases between. CDR1 SGHAT and CDR2 FQNNGV come from the germline V gene.